This entry is about one T cell receptor beta chain. Its cognate antigen is unknown. The entry originates in a study of vaccination and CD4 T cells after COVID-19. Overall study: Subjects got two shots of BNT162b2 or mRNA-1273 vaccine.

Scientists ran DNA taken from cultured CD4+ T cells through the Oncomine TCR Beta short-read assay for sequencing. TCRdb redid the calling of the PCR reads with MiXCR, one entry per CDR3 protein. Of about 15,000 distinct CDR3 sequences listed, approximately 49% are singletons. Treatment described: roughly 10-day PBMC culture with coronavirus spike peptide pools or control peptides (ViraFEST assay). Positive PCR tests dated from March to December 2020, predating US Alpha, Beta and Delta variants. The sequenced sample consisted of CD4+ T cells from blood, cultured in vitro. This TCR came from a human donor who had recovered from COVID-19.

The CDR3 loop is CASSSYPVGRKNMNTEAFF. In DNA form, the CDR3 reads TGTGCCAGCAGCTCCTACCCGGTAGGCCGGAAGAACATGAACACTGAAGCTTTCTTT. The chain couples TRBV7-2 to TRBJ1-1; D is undetermined. The CDR3 runs 19 residues. Germline CDR1 SGHTA, CDR2 FQGNSA. V was pared by 4 bases and J by 0 bases, with 24 bases between.